This T cell receptor beta chain is from a study of shared clonotypes between healthy human individuals. About the research overall: Three CD4 naive, three CD4 memory, two CD8 naive and one CD8 memory plate were used per donor.

This CDR3 is built from 15 residues. With 6 bases removed from V and 0 bases from J, the gap between germline ends came to 12 bases. Germline CDR1 MNHEY, CDR2 SVGAGI. Each subset's genomic DNA was split evenly across several immunoSEQ plates. Each replicate PCR on the sorted subsets used 200 to 250 ng DNA (roughly 32,000 T cell genomes). Profiling relied on immunoSEQ multiplex PCR, and the TCRdb table lists in-frame clones only, not all of them. The table includes 2.5 million or so clones, just over 90% detected once. Only one count was recorded for this clone. The V gene is TRBV6-5, the J gene TRBJ1-5, with D perhaps TRBD1 (6 bases). The TCR was taken from a man aged 18 to 29 in good health. Material: naive CD4+ T cells sorted from blood. Subset indicated: CD45RA+ positively selected. The CDR3 spells CASSLDSNSNQPQHF. The CDR3 DNA sequence: TGTGCCAGCAGCCTGGACAGCAATAGCAATCAGCCCCAGCATTTT.